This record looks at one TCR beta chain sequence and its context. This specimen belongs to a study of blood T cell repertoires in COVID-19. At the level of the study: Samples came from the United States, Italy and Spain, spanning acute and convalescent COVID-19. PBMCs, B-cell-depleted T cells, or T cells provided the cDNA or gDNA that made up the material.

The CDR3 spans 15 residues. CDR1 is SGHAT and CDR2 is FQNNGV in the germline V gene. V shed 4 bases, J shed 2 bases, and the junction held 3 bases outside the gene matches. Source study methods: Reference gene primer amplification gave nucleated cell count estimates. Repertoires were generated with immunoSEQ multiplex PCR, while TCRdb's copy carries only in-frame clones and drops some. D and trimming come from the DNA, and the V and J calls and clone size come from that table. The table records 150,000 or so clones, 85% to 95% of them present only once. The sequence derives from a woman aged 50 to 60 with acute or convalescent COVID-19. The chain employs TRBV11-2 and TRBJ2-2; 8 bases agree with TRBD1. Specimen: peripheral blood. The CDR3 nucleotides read TGTGCCAGCAGCTATGGGACAGGCAACACCGGGGAGCTGTTTTTT. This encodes CASSYGTGNTGELFF.